A selection of T cell receptor beta chains follows, all from one sample in a study of CD8 T cells in Susac syndrome. TCRdb re-analysed the immunoSEQ multiplex PCR reads in MiXCR, keeping a single row per CDR3 protein. The sample holds around 170,000 distinct CDR3 sequences; 90% to 95% are singletons and the top ten take 0.12%. Sequencing input: CD4+ T cells from PBMCs. The receptors here all came from a human donor with Susac syndrome. CDR3s include the opening cysteine and the closing phenylalanine or tryptophan.

V | CDR3
TRBV30 | CAWSIGSRGQYF
TRBV19 | CASSTRTGAGTQYF
TRBV23-1 | CASSPYRAKEPTEAFF
TRBV19 | CASRTGTDIEKLFF
TRBV2 | CASSERRGGGDTQYF
TRBV4-2 | CASTRGGGGQAYEQYF
TRBV25-1 | CATAGAKGGNSPLHF
TRBV7-2 | CASSEGPGYGYTF
TRBV18 | CASSKDHGTRGGTDTQYF
TRBV2 | CASGGGGNTIYF
TRBV6-5 | CASNRQGSGANVLTF
TRBV14 | CASSQGGAGGYGYTF
TRBV2 | CASKRTGSSYEQYF
TRBV29-1 | CSVAEGLYGYTF
TRBV12-3/TRBV12-4 | CASSSSILSNEQFF
TRBV24-1 | CATSDSGGPLNNEQFF
TRBV9 | CASSKGTGDYGYTF
TRBV24-1 | CATSDPRGQNQRETQYF
TRBV3-1 | CASSGSGTGVNEQFF
TRBV29-1 | CSATDWAGELFF
TRBV7-6 | CASSGNRETQYF
TRBV9 | CASSVGFSSGTQETQYF
TRBV24-1 | CATSDPAASGETQYF
TRBV5-1 | CASRPGNRVDEQYF
TRBV9 | CASSVGNWESDTQYF
TRBV9 | CASSVVAGGRNGELFF
TRBV9 | CASSVSTANVLTF
TRBV5-4 | CASSGEYSPYEQYF
TRBV3-1 | CASSRRGAGNSGANVLTF